Sequencing of this TCR beta chain was carried out in a study of graft-versus-host responses after intestinal transplantation. Germline values: CDR1 SGDLS, CDR2 YYNGEE. The CDR3 extends over 16 amino acids. V lost 3 bases and J 4 bases, leaving 16 bases between the germline ends. Method: immunoSEQ multiplex PCR; TCRdb's copy keeps in-frame clones and lacks some. The table includes over 90,000 clones, about nine tenths detected once. As for this clone: As yet, its antigen is unknown.

The specimen comprised unstimulated CD4+ T cells sorted from spleen or lymph node cells, sampled before transplant. The sequence was collected from a human donor who was the organ donor for an intestinal transplant. The chain uses TRBV9 and TRBJ2-2, with D unresolved. In DNA form, the CDR3 reads TGTGCCAGCAGCGGAATACGGAGAGGAATCACCGGGGAGCTGTTTTTT. Its translation is CASSGIRRGITGELFF.